This T cell receptor beta chain was identified during a study of T cell repertoires in cytomegalovirus infection. Study summary: As its CMV epitopes, the study selected recently identified HLA-C-restricted and well-studied HLA-B-restricted targets. Both CMV infection and a matching HLA type were indicated by public TCR beta signatures.

This clonotype has a count of ten or more. Its antigen remains unknown. TCRdb used MiXCR to reprocess the reads, holding one entry per CDR3 protein. Of fewer than 130,000 distinct CDR3 sequences listed, roughly 39% are singletons. Study-wide points: In two of eight donors, the top clonotype was HLA-C-restricted CMV-specific. Accumulated public TCR beta family frequency recognized individuals carrying CMV together with the relevant HLA.

This TCR was sampled from a human donor in good health (CMV status not recorded). Some clones in this sample may be carry-over from other donors' samples. Sample: CD8+ T cells from cultured PBMCs, taken from culture after CMV antigen stimulation.

The chain's CDR3 is CASSFQGGSYNEQFF. DNA for the CDR3: TGTGCCAGCAGCTTTCAGGGCGGGTCCTACAATGAGCAGTTCTTC. The rearrangement joins TRBV11-1 to TRBJ2-1, with D perhaps matching TRBD1 or TRBD2 (5 bases each). The CDR3 is 15 residues long. The ends were cut back, 3 bases at V and 1 base at J, with 10 bases in the middle. Germline-derived CDR1 and CDR2 are SGHAT and FQDESV (reference sequence).